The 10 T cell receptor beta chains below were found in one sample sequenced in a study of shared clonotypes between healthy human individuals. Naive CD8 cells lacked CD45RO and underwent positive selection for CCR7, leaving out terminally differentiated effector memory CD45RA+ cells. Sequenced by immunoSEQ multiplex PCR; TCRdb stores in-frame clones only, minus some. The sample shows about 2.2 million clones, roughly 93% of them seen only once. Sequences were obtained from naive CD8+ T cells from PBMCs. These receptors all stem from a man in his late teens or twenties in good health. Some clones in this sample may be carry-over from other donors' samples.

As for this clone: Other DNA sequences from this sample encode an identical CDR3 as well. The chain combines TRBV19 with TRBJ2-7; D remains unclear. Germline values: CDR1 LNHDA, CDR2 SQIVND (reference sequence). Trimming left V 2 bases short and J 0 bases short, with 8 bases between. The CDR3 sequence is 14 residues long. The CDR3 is CASSIMGSSYEQYF. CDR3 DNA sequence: TGTGCCAGTAGTATAATGGGTAGCTCCTACGAGCAGTACTTC.

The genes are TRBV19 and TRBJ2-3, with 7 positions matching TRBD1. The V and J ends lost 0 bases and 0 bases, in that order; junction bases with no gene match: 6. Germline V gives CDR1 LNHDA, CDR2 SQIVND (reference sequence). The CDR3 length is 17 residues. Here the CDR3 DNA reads TGTGCCAGTAGTATAGACTCCGGGACAGATAGCACAGATACGCAGTATTTT. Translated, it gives CASSIDSGTDSTDTQYF.

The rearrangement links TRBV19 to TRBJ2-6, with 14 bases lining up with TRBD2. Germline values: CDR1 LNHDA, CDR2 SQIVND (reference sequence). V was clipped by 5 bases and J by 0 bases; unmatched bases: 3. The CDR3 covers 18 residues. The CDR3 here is CASSVGLAGGSGANVLTF. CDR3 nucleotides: TGTGCCAGTAGTGTTGGACTAGCGGGAGGCTCTGGGGCCAACGTCCTGACTTTC. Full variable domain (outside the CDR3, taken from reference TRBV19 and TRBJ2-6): DGGITQSPKYLFRKEGQNVTLSCEQNLNHDAMYWYRQDPGQGLRLIYYSQIVNDFQKGDIAEGYSVSREKKESFPLTVTSAQKNPTAFYLCASSVGLAGGSGANVLTFGAGSRLTVL.

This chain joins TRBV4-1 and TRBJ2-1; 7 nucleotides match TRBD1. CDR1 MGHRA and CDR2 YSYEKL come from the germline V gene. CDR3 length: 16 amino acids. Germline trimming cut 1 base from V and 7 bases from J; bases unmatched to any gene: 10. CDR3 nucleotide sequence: TGCGCCAGCAGCCAAGTACACGGACAGGTGGGAAATGAGCAGTTCTTC. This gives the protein CASSQVHGQVGNEQFF.

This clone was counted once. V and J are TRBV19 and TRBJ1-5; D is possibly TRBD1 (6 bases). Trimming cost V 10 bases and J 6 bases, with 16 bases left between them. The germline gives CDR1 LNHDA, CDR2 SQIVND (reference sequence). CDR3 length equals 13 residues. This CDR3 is CATGSGAVQPQHF. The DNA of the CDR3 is TGTGCCACTGGTTCGGGGGCAGTTCAGCCCCAGCATTTT.

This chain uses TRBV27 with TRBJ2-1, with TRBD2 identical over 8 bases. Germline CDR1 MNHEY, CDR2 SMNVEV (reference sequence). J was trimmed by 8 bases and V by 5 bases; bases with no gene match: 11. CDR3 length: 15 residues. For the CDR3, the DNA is TGTGCCAGCAGTCGGACTAGGTCCGGGGGGGATGAGCAGTTCTTC. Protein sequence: CASSRTRSGGDEQFF.

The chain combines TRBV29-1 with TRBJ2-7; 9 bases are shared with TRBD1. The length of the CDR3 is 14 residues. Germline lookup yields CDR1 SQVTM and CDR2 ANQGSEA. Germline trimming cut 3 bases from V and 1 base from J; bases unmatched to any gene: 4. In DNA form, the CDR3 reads TGCAGCGTTGAGAAACAGGGGGCGTCCTACGAGCAGTACTTC. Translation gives CSVEKQGASYEQYF.

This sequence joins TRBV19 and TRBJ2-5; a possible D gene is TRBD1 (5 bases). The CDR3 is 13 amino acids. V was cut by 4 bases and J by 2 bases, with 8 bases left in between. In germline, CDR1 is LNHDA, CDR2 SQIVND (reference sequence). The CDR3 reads CASSSQGQETQYF. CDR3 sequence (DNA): TGTGCCAGTAGTAGCCAGGGACAAGAGACCCAGTACTTC.

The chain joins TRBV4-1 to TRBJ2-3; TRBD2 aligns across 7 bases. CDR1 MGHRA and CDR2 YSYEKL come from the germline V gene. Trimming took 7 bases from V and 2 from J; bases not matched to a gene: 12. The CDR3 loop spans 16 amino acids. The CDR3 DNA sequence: TGCGCCAGCACGTTTGCTAGCGGTCATAACACAGATACGCAGTATTTT. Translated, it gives CASTFASGHNTDTQYF.

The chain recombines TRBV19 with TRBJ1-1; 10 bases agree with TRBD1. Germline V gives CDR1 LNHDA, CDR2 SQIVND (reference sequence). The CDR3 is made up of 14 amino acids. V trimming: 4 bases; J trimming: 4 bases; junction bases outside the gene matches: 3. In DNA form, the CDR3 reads TGTGCCAGTAGTAACAGACAGGGGGCCACTGAAGCTTTCTTT. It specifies CASSNRQGATEAFF.